These 28 T cell receptor beta chains came from one sample sequenced in a study of identical twins. TCRdb re-analysed the 5' RACE reads in MiXCR, keeping a single row per CDR3 protein. The sample yields some 730,000 distinct CDR3 sequences, 18% seen once. The sample was also reused in another study, on T cells expressing NK-cell markers.

Sequences were obtained from PBMCs. The receptors come from a woman between 18 and 29 years old in good health.

This clonotype turned up a few times. The genes are TRBV29-1 and TRBJ2-2, with 8 positions matching TRBD1. The J segment lost 1 base and the V segment lost 5 bases, leaving 3 bases of the junction unmatched. The CDR3 extends over 14 amino acids. Germline assignment: CDR1 SQVTM and CDR2 ANQGSEA. CDR3 sequence reads: CSVLGQVNTGELFF. Here the CDR3 DNA reads TGCAGCGTTCTGGGACAGGTGAACACCGGGGAGCTGTTTTTT.

This clonotype has more than one count but fewer than ten. V gene TRBV20-1 combines with J gene TRBJ2-3; 14 positions agree with TRBD2. CDR1 is DFQATT and CDR2 is SNEGSKA in the germline V gene (reference sequence). The CDR3 spans 15 residues. The V segment lost 4 bases and the J segment 3 bases; nucleotides outside the gene matches: 3. The CDR3 DNA reads as TGCAGTGCTATGGGGACTAGCGGGGGAACAGATACGCAGTATTTT. It specifies CSAMGTSGGTDTQYF.

This chain joins TRBV12-3 or TRBV12-4 and TRBJ2-7, with TRBD2 matching 8 bases. The CDR3 has 13 residues. V trimming: 7 bases; J trimming: 2 bases; junction bases outside the gene matches: 4. The CDR3 DNA reads as TGTGCCAGCAACGCGGGAGGTGCCTACGAGCAGTACTTC. Translated, it gives CASNAGGAYEQYF.

A few counts support this clonotype. V and J are TRBV11-2 and TRBJ2-1; the D is unclear. Germline CDR1 is SGHAT and CDR2 is FQNNGV. With 1 base removed from V and 0 bases from J, the gap between germline ends came to 10 bases. CDR3 size: 16 residues. The CDR3 coding sequence is TGTGCCAGCAGCTTAGGATGGAGTTCCTCCTACAATGAGCAGTTCTTC. It is translated as CASSLGWSSSYNEQFF.

V gene TRBV3-1 combines with J gene TRBJ2-2; 13 bases are shared with TRBD2. This CDR3 contains 17 residues. The junction had 2 bases not matched to a gene; V was cut back by 1 base and J by 3 bases. Per germline, CDR1 LGHDT and CDR2 YNNKEL (reference sequence). In nucleotides, the CDR3 is TGTGCCAGCAGCCAAGGGACTAGCGGGAGATACACCGGGGAGCTGTTTTTT. This codes for CASSQGTSGRYTGELFF.

The V call is TRBV7-2, the J call TRBJ2-1; D remains unclear. The CDR3 has 17 amino acids. The ends were cut back, 5 bases at V and 0 bases at J, with 17 bases in the middle. Germline V gene data show CDR1 as SGHTA and CDR2 as FQGNSA. The CDR3 bases are TGTGCCAGCAGCCTACACCAGGCGCGTAGCTCCTACAATGAGCAGTTCTTC. It is translated as CASSLHQARSSYNEQFF.

V usage is TRBV20-1 and J usage is TRBJ2-5; 8 bases are a match to TRBD1. The germline CDR1 and CDR2 sequences are DFQATT and SNEGSKA (reference sequence). This CDR3 is built from 12 residues. The V and J ends lost 6 bases and 5 bases, in that order; junction bases with no gene match: 5. The CDR3, as DNA: TGCAGTGCCGACAGGGGCTATGAGACCCAGTACTTC. Amino acid sequence: CSADRGYETQYF.

This clonotype was counted between two and nine times. The chain links TRBV29-1 to TRBJ2-7; TRBD1 agrees at 10 bases. Germline V gene data show CDR1 as SQVTM and CDR2 as ANQGSEA. The CDR3 contains 13 residues. Trimming cost V 6 bases and J 2 bases; bases outside gene matches: 4. The CDR3 reads CSVGTGAPYEQYF. CDR3 DNA: TGCAGCGTGGGGACAGGGGCGCCCTACGAGCAGTACTTC.

This rearrangement joins TRBV6-5 to TRBJ1-5; tentative D call: TRBD1 (6 bases). V lost 0 bases to trimming and J lost 7 bases, with 10 bases between them. CDR3 size: 14 residues. Germline CDR1 reads MNHEY; CDR2 reads SVGAGI. CDR3 sequence (DNA): TGTGCCAGCAGTTACTCGAGGGGGATCCAGCCCCAGCATTTT. The encoded protein is CASSYSRGIQPQHF.

The V gene is TRBV29-1, the J gene TRBJ1-4; D remains unclear. Trimming removed 6 bases from V and 3 bases from J, with 14 bases in between. CDR3 length: 14 amino acids. Germline CDR1 is SQVTM and CDR2 is ANQGSEA. CDR3 in amino acids: CSVAAPGANEKLFF. The CDR3 bases are TGCAGCGTCGCTGCACCGGGAGCTAATGAAAAACTGTTTTTT.

This clonotype turned up a few times. This chain connects TRBV6-5 to TRBJ2-1; D call uncertain. Trimming removed 4 bases at V and 0 bases at J, with 10 bases between. This CDR3 has 15 residues. Germline loops: CDR1 MNHEY, CDR2 SVGAGI. The chain's CDR3 is CASSSDWSSYNEQFF. In nucleotides, the CDR3 is TGTGCCAGCAGTTCAGACTGGAGCTCCTACAATGAGCAGTTCTTC.

This clonotype came up a few times. The chain is built from TRBV15 and TRBJ1-1; D unresolved. The V gene's germline CDR1 is LNHNV and CDR2 YYDKDF (reference sequence). The CDR3 is 12 residues long. Trimming pared 3 bases from V and 4 bases from J, leaving 6 bases between. This CDR3 reads CATSRETTEAFF. CDR3 bases: TGTGCCACCAGCAGGGAGACCACTGAAGCTTTCTTT.

This clonotype has more than one count but fewer than ten. The chain recombines TRBV7-9 with TRBJ1-6; 7 bases line up with TRBD1. Germline values: CDR1 SEHNR, CDR2 FQNEAQ (reference sequence). This CDR3 is 14 amino acids long. Losses at the gene ends were 2 bases for V and 10 bases for J; bases not matched to a gene: 5. CDR3 loop: CASSLSTGRSPLHF. The DNA for the CDR3 is TGTGCCAGCAGCTTATCGACAGGGCGATCACCCCTCCACTTT.

This clonotype has just a few counts. A much larger clone lies one base from this, so it may be a read error. This rearrangement joins TRBV5-8 to TRBJ2-1; D not resolved. This CDR3 contains 11 residues. Germline V CDR1 and CDR2: SGHTS, YDEGEE. V lost 1 base and J 8 bases, leaving 4 bases between the germline ends. The CDR3 coding sequence is TGTGCCAGCAGCTTGCACTATGAGCAGTTCTTC. Amino acid sequence: CASSLHYEQFF.

This sequence joins TRBV9 and TRBJ2-5; no definite D call. Trimming took 1 base from V and 1 from J, leaving 14 bases between them. Germline CDR1 SGDLS, CDR2 YYNGEE. The CDR3 contains 16 residues. The CDR3 region is CASSVSPRGGQETQYF. CDR3 DNA sequence: TGTGCCAGCAGCGTATCCCCGAGAGGCGGCCAAGAGACCCAGTACTTC.

This clonotype turned up a few times. The gene calls are TRBV18 and TRBJ2-7, with 8 nucleotides matching TRBD1. The CDR3 spans 15 residues. CDR1 and CDR2 (germline): KGHSH, LQKENI. V dropped 2 bases and J dropped 1; count of bases not matched to a gene: 4. The CDR3 sequence: CASSPSRQGSYEQYF. The CDR3 DNA sequence: TGTGCCAGCTCACCATCGAGACAGGGGTCCTACGAGCAGTACTTC.

This clonotype was picked up a small number of times. The chain employs TRBV18 and TRBJ1-1; D possibly corresponds to TRBD1 (5 bases). CDR3 length: 14 amino acids. Germline loops: CDR1 KGHSH, CDR2 LQKENI. V was cut by 3 bases and J by 5 bases, with 13 bases left in between. CDR3 sequence reads: CASSPRGTDTEAFF. The CDR3 DNA reads as TGTGCCAGCTCACCTAGGGGCACGGATACTGAAGCTTTCTTT. The whole variable domain, filled in from reference TRBV18 and TRBJ1-1, reads NAGVMQNPRHLVRRRGQEARLRCSPMKGHSHVYWYRQLPEEGLKFMVYLQKENIIDESGMPKERFSAEFPKEGPSILRIQQVVRGDSAAYFCASSPRGTDTEAFFGQGTRLTVV.

This clonotype was counted a few times. V gene TRBV11-2 combines with J gene TRBJ2-6; tentative D call: TRBD1 (5 bases). Germline V gene lookup returns CDR1 SGHAT and CDR2 FQNNGV. The ends were cut back, 1 base at V and 0 bases at J, with 13 bases in the middle. The CDR3 totals 18 residues. Here the CDR3 DNA reads TGTGCCAGCAGCTTAGGGGGCAGGGCGTACTCTGGGGCCAACGTCCTGACTTTC. It encodes CASSLGGRAYSGANVLTF.

This clonotype has only a few counts. The V call is TRBV6-2 or TRBV6-3, the J call TRBJ2-1; no firm D call. CDR1 is MNHEY, CDR2 SVGEGT, per germline. V was clipped by 7 bases and J by 0 bases, with 13 bases between them. The length of the CDR3 is 15 residues. In nucleotides, the CDR3 is TGTGCCAGCATCTTGGGCTTGAGCTCCTACAATGAGCAGTTCTTC. This codes for CASILGLSSYNEQFF.

The chain links TRBV5-1 to TRBJ2-5; 7 bases align to TRBD1. Per the germline V gene, CDR1 is SGHRS and CDR2 is YFSETQ. V shed 4 bases and J 3 bases; nucleotides not matched to a gene: 6. This CDR3 has 14 residues. CDR3 nucleotide sequence: TGCGCCAGCAGCCGTGGACAGGTCAAAGAGACCCAGTACTTC. This codes for CASSRGQVKETQYF.

The V gene is TRBV6-1, the J gene TRBJ1-1; 11 bases map to TRBD1. Germline loops: CDR1 MNHNS, CDR2 SASEGT. The CDR3 loop spans 15 amino acids. J gave up 3 bases and V 3 bases, and 3 bases lay outside the gene matches. The CDR3 bases are TGTGCCAGCAGTGAGGTGGACAGGGGGCACACTGAAGCTTTCTTT. Its translation: CASSEVDRGHTEAFF.

The sample holds a few counts of this clonotype. The genes are TRBV7-8 and TRBJ2-1, with no clear D. CDR3 length: 11 residues. Per germline, CDR1 SGHVS and CDR2 FQNEAQ. V was clipped by 4 bases and J by 7 bases, with 5 bases between them. Written as DNA, the CDR3 is TGTGCCAGCAGCTCCGCAAATGAGCAGTTCTTC. It yields the protein CASSSANEQFF. Looking up the rest from reference TRBV7-8 and TRBJ2-1 gives the full variable domain: GAGVSQSPRYKVAKRGQDVALRCDPISGHVSLFWYQQALGQGPEFLTYFQNEAQLDKSGLPSDRFFAERPEGSVSTLKIQRTQQEDSAVYLCASSSANEQFFGPGTRLTVL.

This clonotype was observed a few times. V and J are TRBV4-1 and TRBJ2-2; tentative D call: TRBD2 (6 bases). Trimming shortened V by 1 base and J by 2 bases, and 8 bases separated the two germline ends. The CDR3 spans 15 residues. The germline V gene has CDR1 MGHRA and CDR2 YSYEKL. The CDR3 coding sequence is TGCGCCAGCAGCCAAGCGGGGGATAACACCGGGGAGCTGTTTTTT. It yields the protein CASSQAGDNTGELFF.

This chain uses TRBV7-2 with TRBJ1-2; no firm D call. The CDR3 spans 13 residues. Deletions cut 4 bases from V and 6 bases from J, with 12 bases between. Germline CDR1 is SGHTA and CDR2 is FQGNSA. CDR3 DNA sequence: TGTGCCAGCAGCTCCAACCTACTTGATGGCTACACCTTC. Amino acids: CASSSNLLDGYTF.

This clonotype was seen more than once but under ten times. The chain links TRBV15 to TRBJ2-3; perhaps D is TRBD1 or TRBD2 (5 bases each). The CDR3 runs to 12 residues. CDR1 is LNHNV, CDR2 YYDKDF, per germline (reference sequence). V lost 1 base and J 8 bases, leaving 7 bases between the germline ends. The chain's CDR3 is CATSRVGTTQYF. DNA of the CDR3: TGTGCCACCAGCAGAGTCGGGACTACGCAGTATTTT.

The V and J genes are TRBV7-8 and TRBJ2-3; possible D gene TRBD2, 5 bases. The V and J ends lost 4 bases and 2 bases respectively, with 10 bases between them. From germline, CDR1 is SGHVS and CDR2 FQNEAQ. CDR3 length equals 14 residues. CDR3 bases: TGTGCCAGCAGCTCTTGGACTTTCACAGATACGCAGTATTTT. Translated, it gives CASSSWTFTDTQYF.

The genes are TRBV5-5 and TRBJ2-1; possible D gene TRBD2, 6 bases. Germline CDR1 and CDR2: SGHKS and YYEKEE (reference sequence). This CDR3 is built from 15 residues. The V end lost 0 bases, the J end lost 5 bases, and 12 bases lay between the germline ends. Here the CDR3 DNA reads TGTGCCAGCAGCTTGGTGATAGGGAGGAACAATGAGCAGTTCTTC. Its translation is CASSLVIGRNNEQFF.

The V gene is TRBV6-2 or TRBV6-3, the J gene TRBJ2-2; D call uncertain. CDR1 is MNHEY, CDR2 SVGEGT, per germline. V was clipped by 5 bases and J by 0 bases, with 16 bases between them. This CDR3 spans 17 amino acids. CDR3 coding DNA: TGTGCCAGCAGTCGTAACAGTAAACAGTCGAACACCGGGGAGCTGTTTTTT. Amino acid sequence: CASSRNSKQSNTGELFF.